The text below deals with one TCR beta chain. Its matching antigen is unknown. Hyperthyroidism, newly diagnosed and lasting under 2 months, affected patients aged 18 to 65. These data belong to a study of T cells in Graves' hyperthyroidism and ophthalmopathy. Overall study context: Before any treatment, at initial diagnosis, peripheral blood was collected.

The V end lost 2 bases, the J end lost 2 bases, and 10 bases lay between the germline ends. Germline-derived CDR1 and CDR2 are SGHDT and YYEEEE. The CDR3 is 14 residues long. RNA transcripts were the template for amplifying TCR beta CDR3 regions. During a first-round RT-PCR of the TCR CDR3, the HTBI primer set was used. TCRdb itself ran the multiplex PCR reads through MiXCR, one entry per CDR3 protein. The profile shows 450,000 to 600,000 distinct CDR3 sequences, around 15% of them singletons. The study's findings and limits: Ophthalmopathy was predicted by the model a median of about six months ahead of onset.

The specimen sequenced was blood. The V gene is TRBV5-6, the J gene TRBJ1-1; D gene uncertain. The TCR was taken from a woman between 35 and 50 years old with Graves' hyperthyroidism. The CDR3 coding sequence is TGTGCCAGCAGCTTAATGGCCCTAAACACTGAAGCTTTCTTT. It specifies CASSLMALNTEAFF.